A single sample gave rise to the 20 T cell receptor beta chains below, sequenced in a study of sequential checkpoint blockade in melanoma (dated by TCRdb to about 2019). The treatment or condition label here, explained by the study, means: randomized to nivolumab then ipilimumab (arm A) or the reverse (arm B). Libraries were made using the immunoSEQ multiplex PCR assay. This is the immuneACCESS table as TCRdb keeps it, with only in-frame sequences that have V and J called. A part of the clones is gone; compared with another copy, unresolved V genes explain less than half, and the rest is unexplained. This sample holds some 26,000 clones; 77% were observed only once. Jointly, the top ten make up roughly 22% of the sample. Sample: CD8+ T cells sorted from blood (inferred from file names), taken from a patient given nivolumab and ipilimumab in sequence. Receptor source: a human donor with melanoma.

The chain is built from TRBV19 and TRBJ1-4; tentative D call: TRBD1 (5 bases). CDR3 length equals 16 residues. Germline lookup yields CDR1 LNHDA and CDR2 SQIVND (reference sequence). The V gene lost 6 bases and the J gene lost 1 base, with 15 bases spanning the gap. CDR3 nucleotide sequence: TGTGCCAGTAGAGGGACTACGGGGCGAACTAATGAAAAACTGTTTTTT. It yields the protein CASRGTTGRTNEKLFF.

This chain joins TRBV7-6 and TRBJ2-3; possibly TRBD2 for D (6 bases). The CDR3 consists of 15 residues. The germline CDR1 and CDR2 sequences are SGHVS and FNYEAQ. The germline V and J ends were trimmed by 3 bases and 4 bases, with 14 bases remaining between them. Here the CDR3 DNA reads TGTGCCAGCAGCTTGGCCCCTAGCGAGGCAGATACGCAGTATTTT. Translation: CASSLAPSEADTQYF. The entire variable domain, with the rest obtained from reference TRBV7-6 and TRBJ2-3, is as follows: GAGVSQSPRYKVTKRGQDVALRCDPISGHVSLYWYRQALGQGPEFLTYFNYEAQQDKSGLPNDRFSAERPEGSISTLTIQRTEQRDSAMYRCASSLAPSEADTQYFGPGTRLTVL.

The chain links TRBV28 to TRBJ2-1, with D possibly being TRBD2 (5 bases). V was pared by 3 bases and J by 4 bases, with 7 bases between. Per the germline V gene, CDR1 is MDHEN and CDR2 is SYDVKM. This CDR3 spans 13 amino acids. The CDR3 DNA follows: TGTGCCAGCAGTTTTGAGGGTTACAATGAGCAGTTCTTC. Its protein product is CASSFEGYNEQFF.

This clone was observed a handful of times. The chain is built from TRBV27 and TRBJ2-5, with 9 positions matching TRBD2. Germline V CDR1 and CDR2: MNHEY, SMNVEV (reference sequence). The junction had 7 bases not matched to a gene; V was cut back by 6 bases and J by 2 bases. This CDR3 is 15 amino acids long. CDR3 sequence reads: CASRASGNKQETQYF. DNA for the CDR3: TGTGCCAGCAGGGCTAGCGGGAACAAGCAAGAGACCCAGTACTTC.

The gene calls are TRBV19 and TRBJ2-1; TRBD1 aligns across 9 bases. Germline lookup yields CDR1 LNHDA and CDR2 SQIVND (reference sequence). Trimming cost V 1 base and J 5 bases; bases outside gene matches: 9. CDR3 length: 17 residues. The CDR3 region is CASSIGPDRGGNNEQFF. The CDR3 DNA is TGTGCCAGTAGTATAGGCCCGGACAGGGGAGGAAACAATGAGCAGTTCTTC.

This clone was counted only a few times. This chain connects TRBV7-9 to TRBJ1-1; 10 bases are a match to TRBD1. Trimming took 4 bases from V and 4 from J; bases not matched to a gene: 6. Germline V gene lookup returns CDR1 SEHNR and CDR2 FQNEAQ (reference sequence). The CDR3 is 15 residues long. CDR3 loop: CASSSGGQGPTEAFF. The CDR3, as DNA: TGTGCCAGCAGCTCAGGGGGACAGGGGCCCACTGAAGCTTTCTTT.

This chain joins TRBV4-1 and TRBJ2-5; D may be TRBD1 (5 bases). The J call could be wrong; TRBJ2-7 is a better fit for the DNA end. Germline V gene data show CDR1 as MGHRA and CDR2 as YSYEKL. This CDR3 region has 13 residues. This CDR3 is CASSQGRQYEQYF. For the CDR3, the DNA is TGCGCCAGCAGCCAAGGGCGACAGTACGAGCAGTACTTC.

Written as DNA, the CDR3 is TGTGCCAGCAGTAGGACAGGGATGGACACCGGGGAGCTGTTTTTT. It translates to CASSRTGMDTGELFF. V gene TRBV6-4 combines with J gene TRBJ2-2; 8 bases map to TRBD1. The CDR3 runs to 15 residues. The V segment lost 5 bases and the J segment 3 bases; nucleotides outside the gene matches: 5. Germline V gene sequence: CDR1 MRHNA, CDR2 SNTAGT.

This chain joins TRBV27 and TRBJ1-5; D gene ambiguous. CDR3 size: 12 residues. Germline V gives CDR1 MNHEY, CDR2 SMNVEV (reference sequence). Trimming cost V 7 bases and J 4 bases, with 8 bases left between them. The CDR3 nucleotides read TGTGCCAGCAAAGGAGGAAATCAGCCCCAGCATTTT. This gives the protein CASKGGNQPQHF.

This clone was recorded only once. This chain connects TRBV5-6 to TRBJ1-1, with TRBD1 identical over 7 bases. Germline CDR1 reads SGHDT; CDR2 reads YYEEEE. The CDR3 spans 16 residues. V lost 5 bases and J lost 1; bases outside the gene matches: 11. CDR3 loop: CASRGTEVIGNTEAFF. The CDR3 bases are TGTGCCAGCAGAGGGACAGAGGTGATCGGGAACACTGAAGCTTTCTTT. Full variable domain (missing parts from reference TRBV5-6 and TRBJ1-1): DAGVTQSPTHLIKTRGQQVTLRCSPKSGHDTVSWYQQALGQGPQFIFQYYEEEERQRGNFPDRFSGHQFPNYSSELNVNALLLGDSALYLCASRGTEVIGNTEAFFGQGTRLTVV.

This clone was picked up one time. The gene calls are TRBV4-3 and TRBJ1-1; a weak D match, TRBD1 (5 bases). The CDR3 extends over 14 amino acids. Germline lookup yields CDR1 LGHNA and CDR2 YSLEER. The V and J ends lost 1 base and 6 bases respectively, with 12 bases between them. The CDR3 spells CASSQGRGRAEAFF. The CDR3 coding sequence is TGCGCCAGCAGCCAAGGGAGGGGTCGTGCTGAAGCTTTCTTT.

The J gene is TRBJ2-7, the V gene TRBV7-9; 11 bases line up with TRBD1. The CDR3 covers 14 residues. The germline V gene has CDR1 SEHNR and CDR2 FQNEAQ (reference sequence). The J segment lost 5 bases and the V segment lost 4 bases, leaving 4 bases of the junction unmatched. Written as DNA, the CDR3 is TGTGCCAGCAGCTCGGGACAGGGGGGAAACGAGCAGTACTTC. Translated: CASSSGQGGNEQYF.

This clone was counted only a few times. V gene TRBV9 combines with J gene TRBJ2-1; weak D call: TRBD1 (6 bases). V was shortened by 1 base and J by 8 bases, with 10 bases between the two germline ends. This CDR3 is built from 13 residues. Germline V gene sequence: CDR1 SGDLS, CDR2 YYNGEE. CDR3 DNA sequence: TGTGCCAGCAGCGTAACAGGGTTCGATGAGCAGTTCTTC. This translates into CASSVTGFDEQFF.

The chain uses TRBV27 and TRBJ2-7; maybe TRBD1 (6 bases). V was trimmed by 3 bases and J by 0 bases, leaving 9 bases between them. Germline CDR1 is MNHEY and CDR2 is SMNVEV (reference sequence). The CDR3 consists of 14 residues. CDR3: CASSFDRSSYEQYF. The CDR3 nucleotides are TGTGCCAGCAGTTTTGACAGGAGCTCCTACGAGCAGTACTTC.

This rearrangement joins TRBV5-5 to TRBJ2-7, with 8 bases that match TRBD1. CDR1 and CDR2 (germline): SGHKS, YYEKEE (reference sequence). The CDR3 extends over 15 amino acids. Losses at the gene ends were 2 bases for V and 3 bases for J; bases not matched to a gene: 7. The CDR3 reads CASSLSGGAGYEQYF. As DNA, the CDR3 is TGTGCCAGCAGCTTATCAGGGGGCGCGGGCTACGAGCAGTACTTC.

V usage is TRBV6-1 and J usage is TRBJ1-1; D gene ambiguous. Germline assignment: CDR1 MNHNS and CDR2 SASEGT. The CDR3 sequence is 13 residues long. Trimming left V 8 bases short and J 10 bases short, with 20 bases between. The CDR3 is CASPGRDWVGAFF. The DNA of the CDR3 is TGTGCCAGCCCGGGCCGGGATTGGGTCGGAGCTTTCTTT.

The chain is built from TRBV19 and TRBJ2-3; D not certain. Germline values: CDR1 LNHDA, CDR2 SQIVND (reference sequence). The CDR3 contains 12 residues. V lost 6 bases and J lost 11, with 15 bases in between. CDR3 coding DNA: TGTGCCAGTAGGTCCTCAGTCGTTGAGCAGTATTTT. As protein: CASRSSVVEQYF.

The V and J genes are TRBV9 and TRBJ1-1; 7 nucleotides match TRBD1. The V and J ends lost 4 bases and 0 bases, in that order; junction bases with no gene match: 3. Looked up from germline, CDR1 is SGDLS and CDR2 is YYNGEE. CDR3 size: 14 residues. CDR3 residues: CASSPTGVNTEAFF. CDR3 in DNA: TGTGCCAGCAGCCCAACAGGGGTGAACACTGAAGCTTTCTTT.

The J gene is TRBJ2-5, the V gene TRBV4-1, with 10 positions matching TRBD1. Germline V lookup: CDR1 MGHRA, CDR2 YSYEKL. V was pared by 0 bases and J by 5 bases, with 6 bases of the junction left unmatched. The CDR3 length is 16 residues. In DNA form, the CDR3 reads TGCGCCAGCAGCCAAGAGACAGGGGGCGCTGGGGAGACCCAGTACTTC. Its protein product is CASSQETGGAGETQYF.

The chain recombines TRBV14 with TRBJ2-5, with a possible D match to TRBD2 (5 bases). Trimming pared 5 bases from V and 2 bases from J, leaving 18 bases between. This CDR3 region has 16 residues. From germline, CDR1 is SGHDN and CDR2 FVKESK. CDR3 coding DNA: TGTGCCAGCAGCACGAATCGCGAGCTAGCTCAAGAGACCCAGTACTTC. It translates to CASSTNRELAQETQYF.